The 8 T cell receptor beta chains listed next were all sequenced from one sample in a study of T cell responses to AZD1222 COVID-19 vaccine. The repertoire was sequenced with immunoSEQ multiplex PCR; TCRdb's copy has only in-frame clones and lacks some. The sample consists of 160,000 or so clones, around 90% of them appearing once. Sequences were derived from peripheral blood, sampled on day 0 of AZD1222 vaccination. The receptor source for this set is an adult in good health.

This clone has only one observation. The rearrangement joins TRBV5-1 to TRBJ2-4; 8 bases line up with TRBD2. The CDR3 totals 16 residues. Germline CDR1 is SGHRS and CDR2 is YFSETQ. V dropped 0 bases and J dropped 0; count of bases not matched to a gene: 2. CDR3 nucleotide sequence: TGCGCCAGCAGCTTGGTTAGCGGGGTAGCCAAAAACATTCAGTACTTC. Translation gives CASSLVSGVAKNIQYF.

CDR3 sequence (DNA): TGTGCCAGCAGTGAATTCTCTGGAAACACCATATATTTT. Encoded protein: CASSEFSGNTIYF. J is TRBJ1-3 and V is TRBV6-1; no firm D call. Trimming took 2 bases from V and 0 from J, leaving 2 bases between them. Germline CDR1 and CDR2: MNHNS and SASEGT. The CDR3 spans 13 residues.

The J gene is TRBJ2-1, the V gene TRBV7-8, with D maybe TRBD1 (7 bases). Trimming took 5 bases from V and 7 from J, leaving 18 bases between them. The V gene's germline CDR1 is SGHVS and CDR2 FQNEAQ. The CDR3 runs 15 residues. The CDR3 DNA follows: TGTGCCAGCAGCCAGGGGGGATCCCCGGGGAATGAGCAGTTCTTC. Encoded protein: CASSQGGSPGNEQFF.

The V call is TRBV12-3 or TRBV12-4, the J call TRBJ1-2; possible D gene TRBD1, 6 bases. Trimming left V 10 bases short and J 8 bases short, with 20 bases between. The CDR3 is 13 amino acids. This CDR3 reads CATTGFRQAGYTF. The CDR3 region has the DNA TGTGCCACAACTGGCTTTAGACAGGCCGGCTACACCTTC.

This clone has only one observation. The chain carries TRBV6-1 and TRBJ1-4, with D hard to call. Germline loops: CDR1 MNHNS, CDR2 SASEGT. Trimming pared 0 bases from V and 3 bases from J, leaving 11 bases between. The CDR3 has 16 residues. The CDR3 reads CASSEAVKGANEKLFF. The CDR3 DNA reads TGTGCCAGCAGTGAAGCGGTCAAGGGAGCTAATGAAAAACTGTTTTTT.

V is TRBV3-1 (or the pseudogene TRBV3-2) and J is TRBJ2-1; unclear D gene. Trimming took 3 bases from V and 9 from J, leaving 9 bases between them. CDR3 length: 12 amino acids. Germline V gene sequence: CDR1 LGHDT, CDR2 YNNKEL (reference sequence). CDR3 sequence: CASSQRNFEQFF. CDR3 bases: TGTGCCAGCAGCCAGCGGAACTTTGAGCAGTTCTTC.

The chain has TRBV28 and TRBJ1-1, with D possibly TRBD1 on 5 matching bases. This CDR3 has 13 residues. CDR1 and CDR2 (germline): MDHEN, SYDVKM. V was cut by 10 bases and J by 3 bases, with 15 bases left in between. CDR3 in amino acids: CANSPGADTEAFF. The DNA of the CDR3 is TGTGCCAACAGCCCCGGGGCGGACACTGAAGCTTTCTTT.

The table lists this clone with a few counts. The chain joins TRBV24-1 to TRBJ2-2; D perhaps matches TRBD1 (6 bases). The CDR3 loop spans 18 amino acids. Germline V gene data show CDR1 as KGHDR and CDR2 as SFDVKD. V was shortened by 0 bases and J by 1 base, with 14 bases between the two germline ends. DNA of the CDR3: TGTGCCACCAGTGATTTGTGGCAGGGGAGAGGGAACACCGGGGAGCTGTTTTTT. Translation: CATSDLWQGRGNTGELFF.